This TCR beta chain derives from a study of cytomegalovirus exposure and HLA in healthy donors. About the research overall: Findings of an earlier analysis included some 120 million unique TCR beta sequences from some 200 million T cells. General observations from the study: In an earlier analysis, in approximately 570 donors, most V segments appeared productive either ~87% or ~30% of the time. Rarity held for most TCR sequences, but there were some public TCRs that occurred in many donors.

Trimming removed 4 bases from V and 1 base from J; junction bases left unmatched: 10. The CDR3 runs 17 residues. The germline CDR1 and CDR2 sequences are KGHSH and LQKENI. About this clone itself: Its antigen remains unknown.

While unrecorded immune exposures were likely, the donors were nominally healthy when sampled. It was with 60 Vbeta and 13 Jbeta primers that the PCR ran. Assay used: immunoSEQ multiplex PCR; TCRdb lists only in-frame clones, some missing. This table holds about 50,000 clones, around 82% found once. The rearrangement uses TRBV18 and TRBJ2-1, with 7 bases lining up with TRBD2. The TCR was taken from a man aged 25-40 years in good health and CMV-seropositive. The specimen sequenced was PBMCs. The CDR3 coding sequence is TGTGCCAGCTCACTAACGGGCTCAGCGGGGTCCTACAATGAGCAGTTCTTC. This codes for CASSLTGSAGSYNEQFF.